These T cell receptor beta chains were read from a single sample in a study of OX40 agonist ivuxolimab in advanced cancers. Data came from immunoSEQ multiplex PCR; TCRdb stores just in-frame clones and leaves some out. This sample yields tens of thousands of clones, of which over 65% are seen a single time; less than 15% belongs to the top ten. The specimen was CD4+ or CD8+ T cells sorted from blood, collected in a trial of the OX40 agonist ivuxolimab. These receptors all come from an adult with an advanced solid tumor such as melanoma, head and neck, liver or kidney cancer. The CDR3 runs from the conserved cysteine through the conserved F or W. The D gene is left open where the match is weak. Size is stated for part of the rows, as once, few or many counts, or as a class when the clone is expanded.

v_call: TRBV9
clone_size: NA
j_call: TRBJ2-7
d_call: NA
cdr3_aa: CASSVATGGPGDEQYF
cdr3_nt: TGTGCCAGCAGCGTAGCTACCGGGGGGCCAGGGGACGAGCAGTACTTC

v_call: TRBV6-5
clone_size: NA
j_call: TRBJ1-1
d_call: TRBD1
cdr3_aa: CASSPTGVSTEAFF
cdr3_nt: TGTGCCAGCAGTCCGACAGGGGTGAGCACTGAAGCTTTCTTT

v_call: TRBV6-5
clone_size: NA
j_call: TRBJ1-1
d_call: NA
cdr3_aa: CASTEDILNTEAFF
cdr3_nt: TGTGCCAGCACCGAGGACATCTTGAACACTGAAGCTTTCTTT

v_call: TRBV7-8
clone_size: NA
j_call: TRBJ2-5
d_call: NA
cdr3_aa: CASSLNSGTRSLQETQYF
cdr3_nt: TGTGCCAGCAGCTTAAATTCCGGGACCAGAAGTCTCCAAGAGACCCAGTACTTC

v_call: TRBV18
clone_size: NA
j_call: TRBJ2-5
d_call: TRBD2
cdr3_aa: CASSLLRTSGYGPDQETQYF
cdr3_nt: TGTGCCAGCTCCCTCCTCAGGACTAGCGGATACGGACCCGACCAAGAGACCCAGTACTTC

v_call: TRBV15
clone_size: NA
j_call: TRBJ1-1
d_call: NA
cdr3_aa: CATSKEWGAPSGAFF
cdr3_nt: TGTGCCACCAGCAAAGAATGGGGGGCTCCTTCTGGAGCTTTCTTT

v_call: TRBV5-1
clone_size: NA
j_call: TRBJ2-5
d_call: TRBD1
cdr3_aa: CASSLKSGTARNRETQYF
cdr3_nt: TGCGCCAGCAGCTTGAAATCCGGGACAGCTCGTAACCGAGAGACCCAGTACTTC

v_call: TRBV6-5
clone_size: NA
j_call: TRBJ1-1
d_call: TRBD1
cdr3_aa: CASSPRTGDFEAFF
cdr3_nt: TGTGCCAGCAGTCCCCGGACAGGGGACTTCGAGGCTTTCTTT

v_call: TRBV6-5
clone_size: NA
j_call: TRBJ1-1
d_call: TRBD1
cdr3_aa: CASSYSRGTGGTEAFF
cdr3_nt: TGTGCCAGCAGTTACTCGAGAGGTACAGGGGGCACTGAAGCTTTCTTT

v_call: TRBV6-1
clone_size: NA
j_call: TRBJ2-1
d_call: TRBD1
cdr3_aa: CASTDRGHSYNEQFF
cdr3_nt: TGTGCCAGCACCGACAGGGGGCATTCCTACAATGAGCAGTTCTTC

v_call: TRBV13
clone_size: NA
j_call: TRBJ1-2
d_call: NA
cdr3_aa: CASSLWTGNNYGYTF
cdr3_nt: TGTGCCAGCAGCTTGTGGACCGGTAACAACTATGGCTACACCTTC

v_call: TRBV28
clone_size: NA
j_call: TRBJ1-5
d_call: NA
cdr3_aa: CASSLGRGVNQPQHF
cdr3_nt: TGTGCCAGCAGTTTGGGCAGGGGTGTTAATCAGCCCCAGCATTTT

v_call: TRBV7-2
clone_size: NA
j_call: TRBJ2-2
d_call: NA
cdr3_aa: CASSLVLTSGELFF
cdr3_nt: TGTGCCAGCAGCTTAGTGCTCACATCCGGGGAGCTGTTTTTT

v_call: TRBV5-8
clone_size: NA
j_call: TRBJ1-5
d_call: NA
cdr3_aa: CASSLGGADQPQHF
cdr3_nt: TGTGCCAGCAGCTTAGGAGGGGCCGATCAGCCCCAGCATTTT

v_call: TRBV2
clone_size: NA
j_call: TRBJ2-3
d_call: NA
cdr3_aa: CASSPNTQYF
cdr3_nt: TGTGCCAGCAGTCCTAATACGCAGTATTTT

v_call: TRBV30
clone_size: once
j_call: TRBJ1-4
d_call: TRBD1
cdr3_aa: CAWSAGTGSEKLFF
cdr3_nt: TGTGCCTGGAGTGCCGGGACAGGGTCTGAAAAACTGTTTTTT

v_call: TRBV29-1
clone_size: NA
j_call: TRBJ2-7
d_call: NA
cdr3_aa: CSVLDPSYEQYF
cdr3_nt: TGCAGCGTCCTTGACCCATCTTACGAGCAGTACTTC

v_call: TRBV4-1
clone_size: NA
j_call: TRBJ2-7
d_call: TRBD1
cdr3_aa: CASSPGRGQGHEQYF
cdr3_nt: TGCGCCAGCAGCCCAGGGAGGGGACAGGGCCACGAGCAGTACTTC

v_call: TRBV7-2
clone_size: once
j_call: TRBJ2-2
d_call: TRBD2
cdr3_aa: CASSLAGLANTGELFF
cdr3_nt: TGTGCCAGCAGCTTAGCCGGACTAGCGAACACCGGGGAGCTGTTTTTT

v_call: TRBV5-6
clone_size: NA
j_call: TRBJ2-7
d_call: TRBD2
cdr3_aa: CASSLIGAGPYEQYF
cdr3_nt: TGTGCCAGCAGCTTGATAGGAGCGGGACCCTACGAGCAGTACTTC

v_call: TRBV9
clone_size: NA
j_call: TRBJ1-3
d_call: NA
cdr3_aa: CASSRAGNTIYF
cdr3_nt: TGTGCCAGCAGCAGGGCTGGAAACACCATATATTTT

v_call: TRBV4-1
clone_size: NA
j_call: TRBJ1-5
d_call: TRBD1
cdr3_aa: CASSQEGQGLDQPQHF
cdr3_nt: TGCGCCAGCAGCCAAGAAGGACAGGGGCTGGATCAGCCCCAGCATTTT

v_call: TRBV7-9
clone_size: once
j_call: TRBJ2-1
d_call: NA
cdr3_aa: CASSARTDQGTYGKQFF
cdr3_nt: TGTGCCAGCAGCGCCCGGACAGACCAAGGGACTTATGGCAAGCAGTTCTTC

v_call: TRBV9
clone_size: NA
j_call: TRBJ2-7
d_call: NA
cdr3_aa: CASSAAGGPYEQYF
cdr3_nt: TGTGCCAGCAGCGCAGCCGGGGGTCCCTACGAGCAGTACTTC

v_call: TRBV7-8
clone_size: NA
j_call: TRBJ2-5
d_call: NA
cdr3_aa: CASSLAQGWETQYF
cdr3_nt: TGTGCCAGCAGCTTAGCGCAGGGTTGGGAGACCCAGTACTTC

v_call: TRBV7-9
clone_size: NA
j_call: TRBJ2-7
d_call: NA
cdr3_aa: CASSPPYQGANEQYF
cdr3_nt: TGTGCCAGCAGCCCACCTTACCAGGGCGCCAACGAGCAGTACTTC

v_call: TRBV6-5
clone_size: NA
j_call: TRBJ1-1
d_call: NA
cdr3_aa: CASSYSQGTEAFF
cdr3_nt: TGTGCCAGCAGTTACTCGCAAGGCACTGAAGCTTTCTTT

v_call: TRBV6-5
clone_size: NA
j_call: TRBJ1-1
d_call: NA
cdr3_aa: CASKGVNTEAFF
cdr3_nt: TGTGCCAGCAAAGGGGTGAACACTGAAGCTTTCTTT

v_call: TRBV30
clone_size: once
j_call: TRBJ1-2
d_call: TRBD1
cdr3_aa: CAWSPTGGNYGYTF
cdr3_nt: TGTGCCTGGTCTCCGACAGGGGGGAACTATGGCTACACCTTC

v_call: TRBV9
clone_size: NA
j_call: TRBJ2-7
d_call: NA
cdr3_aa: CASSVEGSWTAEQYF
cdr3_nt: TGTGCCAGCAGCGTAGAGGGGAGTTGGACAGCCGAGCAGTACTTC

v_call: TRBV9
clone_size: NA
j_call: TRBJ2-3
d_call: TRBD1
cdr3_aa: CASSQQTGGADTQYF
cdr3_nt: TGTGCCAGCAGCCAGCAGACAGGGGGAGCGGATACGCAGTATTTT

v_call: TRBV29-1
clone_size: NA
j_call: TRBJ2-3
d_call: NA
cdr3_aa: CSVGVPTDTQYF
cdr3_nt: TGCAGCGTTGGGGTCCCAACAGATACGCAGTATTTT

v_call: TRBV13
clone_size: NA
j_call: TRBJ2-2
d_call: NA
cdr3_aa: CASSPQFPNTGELFF
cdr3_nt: TGTGCCAGCAGCCCACAATTCCCCAACACCGGGGAGCTGTTTTTT

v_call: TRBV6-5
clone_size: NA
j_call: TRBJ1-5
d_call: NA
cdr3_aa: CASSHHSGKDQPQHF
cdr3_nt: TGTGCCAGCAGCCACCATTCAGGGAAGGATCAGCCCCAGCATTTT

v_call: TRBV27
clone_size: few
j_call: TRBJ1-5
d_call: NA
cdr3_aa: CASSPSVNQPQHF
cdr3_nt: TGTGCCAGCAGTCCTTCGGTTAATCAGCCCCAGCATTTT

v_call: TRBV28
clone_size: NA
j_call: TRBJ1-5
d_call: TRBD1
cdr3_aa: CASSLGQGFRQPQHF
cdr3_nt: TGTGCCAGCAGTTTGGGACAGGGGTTCCGCCAGCCCCAGCATTTT

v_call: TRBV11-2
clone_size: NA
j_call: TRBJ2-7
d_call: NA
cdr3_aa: CASSLGTPYEQYF
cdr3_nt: TGTGCCAGCAGCTTAGGGACCCCCTACGAGCAGTACTTC

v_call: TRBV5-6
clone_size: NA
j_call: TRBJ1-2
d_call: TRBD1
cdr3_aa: CASSPGTGTPKGYTF
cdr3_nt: TGTGCCAGCAGCCCTGGGACAGGGACTCCGAAGGGCTACACCTTC

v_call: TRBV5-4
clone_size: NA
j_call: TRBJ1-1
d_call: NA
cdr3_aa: CASSAGGGTEAFF
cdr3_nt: TGTGCCAGCAGCGCTGGGGGTGGGACTGAAGCTTTCTTT

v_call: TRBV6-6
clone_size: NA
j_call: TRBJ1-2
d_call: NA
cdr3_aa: CASTPLGYGYTF
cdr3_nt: TGTGCCAGCACCCCCTTGGGCTATGGCTACACCTTC

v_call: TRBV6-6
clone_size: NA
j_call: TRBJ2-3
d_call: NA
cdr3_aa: CASSWGGSTDTQYF
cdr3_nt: TGTGCCAGCAGTTGGGGTGGAAGCACAGATACGCAGTATTTT

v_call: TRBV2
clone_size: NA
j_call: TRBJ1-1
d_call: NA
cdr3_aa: CASGLAGLGDTEAFF
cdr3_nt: TGTGCCAGCGGCTTAGCGGGGCTGGGGGACACTGAAGCTTTCTTT

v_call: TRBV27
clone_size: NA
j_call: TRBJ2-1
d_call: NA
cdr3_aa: CASSLWGGGVVYNEQFF
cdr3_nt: TGTGCCAGCAGTTTATGGGGCGGAGGGGTAGTATACAATGAGCAGTTCTTC

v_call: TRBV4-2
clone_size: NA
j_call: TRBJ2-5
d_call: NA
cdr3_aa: CASSQDEDEQETQYF
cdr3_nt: TGTGCCAGCAGCCAAGATGAGGACGAGCAAGAGACCCAGTACTTC

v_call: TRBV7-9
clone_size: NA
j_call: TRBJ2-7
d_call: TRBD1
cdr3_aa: CASSSGGVNPLSYEQYF
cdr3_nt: TGTGCCAGCAGCTCAGGGGGTGTGAACCCTCTTTCCTACGAGCAGTACTTC

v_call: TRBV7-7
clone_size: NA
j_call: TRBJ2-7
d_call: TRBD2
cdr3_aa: CASSLAVGTSGEQYF
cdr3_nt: TGTGCCAGCAGCTTAGCTGTGGGGACTAGCGGCGAGCAGTACTTC

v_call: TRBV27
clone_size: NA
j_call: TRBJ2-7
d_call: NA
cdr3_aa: CASSLFGLAHYEQYF
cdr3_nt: TGTGCCAGCAGTTTATTCGGCCTAGCGCACTACGAGCAGTACTTC

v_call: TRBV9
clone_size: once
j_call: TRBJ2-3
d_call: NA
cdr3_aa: CASSVVSTDTQYF
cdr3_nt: TGTGCCAGCAGCGTAGTAAGCACAGATACGCAGTATTTT

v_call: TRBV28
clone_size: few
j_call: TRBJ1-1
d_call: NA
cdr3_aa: CASSLGPLMNTEAFF
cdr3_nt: TGTGCCAGCAGTTTAGGACCGCTCATGAACACTGAAGCTTTCTTT

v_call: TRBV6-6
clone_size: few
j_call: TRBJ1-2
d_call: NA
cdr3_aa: CASSDGAAYGYTF
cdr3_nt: TGTGCCAGCAGTGATGGGGCTGCCTATGGCTACACCTTC

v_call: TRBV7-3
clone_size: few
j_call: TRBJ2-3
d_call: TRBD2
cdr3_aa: CASSSGLGADTQYF
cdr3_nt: TGTGCCAGCAGCTCGGGACTAGGCGCAGATACGCAGTATTTT

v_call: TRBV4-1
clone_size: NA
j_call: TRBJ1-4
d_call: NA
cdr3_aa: CASSQDEEREKLFF
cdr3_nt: TGCGCCAGCAGCCAAGATGAGGAACGTGAAAAACTGTTTTTT

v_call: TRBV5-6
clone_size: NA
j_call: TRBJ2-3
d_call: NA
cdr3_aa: CATTLGGRDTQYF
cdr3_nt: TGTGCCACCACCCTCGGGGGTAGAGATACGCAGTATTTT